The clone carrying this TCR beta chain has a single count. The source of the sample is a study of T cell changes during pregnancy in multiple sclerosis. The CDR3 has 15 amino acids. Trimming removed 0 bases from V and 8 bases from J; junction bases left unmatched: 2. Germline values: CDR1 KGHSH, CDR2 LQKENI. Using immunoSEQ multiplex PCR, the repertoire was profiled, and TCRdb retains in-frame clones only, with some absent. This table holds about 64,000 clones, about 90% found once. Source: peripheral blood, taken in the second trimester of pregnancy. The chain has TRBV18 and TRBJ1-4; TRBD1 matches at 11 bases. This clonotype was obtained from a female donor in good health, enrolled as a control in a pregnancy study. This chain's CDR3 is CASSPPGQGGEKLFF. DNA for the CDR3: TGTGCCAGCTCACCACCGGGACAGGGGGGCGAAAAACTGTTTTTT.